This note documents a single T cell receptor beta chain sequence. This record belongs to a study of identical twins. A single record per CDR3 protein comes from TCRdb applying MiXCR to the 5' RACE reads. The profile shows around 670,000 distinct CDR3 sequences, 6.1% of them singletons. CDR3 size: 15 residues. V shed 3 bases and J shed 0 bases, with 8 bases lying between them. Germline lookup yields CDR1 SEHNR and CDR2 FQNEAQ (reference sequence). The chain employs TRBV7-9 and TRBJ2-2; perhaps TRBD1 as D (6 bases). The sample consisted of naive T cells sorted from blood. This TCR was sampled from a man aged 18 to 30 in good health. DNA of the CDR3: TGTGCCAGCAGCTTGTACAGGGCGAACACCGGGGAGCTGTTTTTT. The encoded protein is CASSLYRANTGELFF. Full variable domain (missing parts from reference TRBV7-9 and TRBJ2-2): DTGVSQNPRHKITKRGQNVTFRCDPISEHNRLYWYRQTLGQGPEFLTYFQNEAQLEKSRLLSDRFSAERPKGSFSTLEIQRTEQGDSAMYLCASSLYRANTGELFFGEGSRLTVL.